This TCR beta chain was recovered during a study of CD8 T cell repertoires and HIV-1 epitope variants. The overall study: Twenty-five autologous and known Gag and Nef epitope variant peptides each stimulated T cells separately. Controls were a CMV, EBV and flu peptide pool, Ebola AY9 negative control, and no-peptide well. Tested: three Gag epitope families, Nef HW9 and YT9. Cultures ran ten to eleven days, with IL-2, IL-7 and IL-15 added on days 3 and 7.

This clone was seen more than once but under ten times. Its antigen is currently unknown. Germline V gives CDR1 SGDLS, CDR2 YYNGEE. Trimming took off 2 bases at V and 8 bases at J, with 19 bases between the two ends. The CDR3 is made up of 15 amino acids. The assay was immunoSEQ multiplex PCR, and TCRdb's table has in-frame clones only and misses some. The data show thousands of clones, with 60% to 70% seen just once and about 40% held by the top ten. This chain uses TRBV9 with TRBJ1-2; D may be TRBD1 (6 bases). The specimen sequenced was cultured CD8+ T cells derived from PBMCs. The sequence came from a male donor with HIV. CDR3 sequence (DNA): TGTGCCAGCAGCGTTCAACTCGGAACAGGGTGGGGCTACACCTTC. This translates into CASSVQLGTGWGYTF.